Presented here are 32 T cell receptor beta chains from one specimen sequenced in a study of CD8+ T cells in alopecia areata. Treatment in this sample: oral pan-JAK inhibitor, 5-10 mg twice daily. It was cDNA, reverse transcribed from extracted RNA, that served as the sequencing template. Assay: immunoSEQ multiplex PCR; the TCRdb copy retains only in-frame clones and omits some. Of about 200,000 clones listed, under 80% were seen once; the top ten hold approximately 1.3%. Sequencing was performed on CD4+ T cells sorted from blood, taken around week 50, from a patient treated with tofacitinib. The receptors here all came from a human donor with alopecia areata.

The chain employs TRBV30 and TRBJ2-5; TRBD1 aligns across 10 bases. With 3 bases clipped from V and 5 bases from J, the junction kept 3 bases outside the gene matches. This CDR3 contains 13 residues. Germline CDR1 GTSNPN, CDR2 SVGIG (reference sequence). In DNA, the CDR3 is TGTGCCTGGAGCGACAGGGGGCGCGAGACCCAGTACTTC. Its protein is CAWSDRGRETQYF.

This chain uses TRBV7-2 with TRBJ2-4; D might be TRBD1 or TRBD2, each matching 5 bases. The CDR3 consists of 15 residues. Between the trimmed V and J ends, which lost 6 bases and 9 bases, there was a span of 21 bases. CDR1 is SGHTA and CDR2 is FQGNSA in the germline V gene. The CDR3 spells CASSAVLGSGGIQYF. The CDR3 nucleotides are TGTGCCAGCAGTGCGGTGTTGGGTTCTGGGGGCATTCAGTACTTC.

This sequence joins TRBV7-3 and TRBJ2-3; D is unresolved. There are 13 residues in the CDR3. With 5 bases removed from V and 2 bases from J, the gap between germline ends came to 8 bases. Germline V gene data show CDR1 as SGHTA and CDR2 as FQGTGA. CDR3 coding DNA: TGTGCCAGCAGCCTAGACGTCACAGATACGCAGTATTTT. Protein: CASSLDVTDTQYF.

The chain combines TRBV30 with TRBJ1-2; D not resolved. The CDR3 consists of 12 residues. V dropped 1 base and J dropped 8 bases, with 11 bases sitting between them. Germline loops: CDR1 GTSNPN, CDR2 SVGIG (reference sequence). CDR3 bases: TGTGCCTGGAGTGGGAGTACGAGGGGCTACACCTTC. Encoded protein: CAWSGSTRGYTF.

V is TRBV2 and J is TRBJ1-4; D is unresolved. The CDR3 runs to 13 residues. Trimming pared 3 bases from V and 8 bases from J, leaving 10 bases between. Germline V gene data show CDR1 as SNHLY and CDR2 as FYNNEI. CDR3 region: CASSDQAPEKLFF. CDR3 DNA: TGTGCCAGCAGTGATCAGGCGCCCGAAAAACTGTTTTTT.

The chain links TRBV6-5 to TRBJ2-3; D not certain. Trimming took off 2 bases at V and 3 bases at J, with 6 bases between the two ends. Per the germline V gene, CDR1 is MNHEY and CDR2 is SVGAGI. The CDR3 sequence is 13 residues long. The CDR3 DNA reads as TGTGCCAGCAGTTACCCGCCTACAGATACGCAGTATTTT. Translating it yields CASSYPPTDTQYF.

The rearrangement links TRBV4-3 to TRBJ1-1; D remains unclear. The germline V gene encodes CDR1 LGHNA and CDR2 YSLEER. V lost 2 bases and J lost 4, with 8 bases in between. The CDR3 is 13 residues long. The CDR3 here is CASSQTVLTEAFF. In nucleotides, the CDR3 is TGCGCCAGCAGCCAAACTGTACTCACTGAAGCTTTCTTT.

The V and J genes are TRBV7-2 and TRBJ2-7; D gene unclear. The CDR3 covers 12 residues. V was trimmed by 5 bases and J by 3 bases, leaving 8 bases between them. In germline, CDR1 is SGHTA, CDR2 FQGNSA. The CDR3 DNA reads as TGTGCCAGCAGCCAACCTAACTACGAGCAGTACTTC. Amino acids: CASSQPNYEQYF.

The V call is TRBV9, the J call TRBJ1-1; D remains unclear. The V gene's germline CDR1 is SGDLS and CDR2 YYNGEE. V lost 0 bases and J 1 base, leaving 4 bases between the germline ends. CDR3 length: 13 amino acids. CDR3 sequence reads: CASSVEPNTEAFF. In DNA, the CDR3 is TGTGCCAGCAGCGTAGAGCCGAACACTGAAGCTTTCTTT.

This clone ranks as medium-sized. The chain employs TRBV18 and TRBJ2-3; TRBD2 agrees at 8 bases. The CDR3 sequence is 16 residues long. The germline V gene has CDR1 KGHSH and CDR2 LQKENI. The V gene end was trimmed by 1 base and the J gene end by 2 bases; junction bases not matched to a gene: 5. CDR3 sequence: CASSPLQRGNTDTQYF. CDR3 nucleotides: TGTGCCAGCTCACCACTCCAGCGGGGGAACACAGATACGCAGTATTTT.

This clone turned up a few times. CDR3 amino acids: CASSYTNYEQYF. In nucleotides, the CDR3 is TGTGCCAGCAGCTACACCAACTACGAGCAGTACTTC. The chain combines TRBV11-3 with TRBJ2-7; D not certain. The CDR3 totals 12 residues. V lost 4 bases and J 3 bases, leaving 7 bases between the germline ends. Germline CDR1 reads SGHNT; CDR2 reads YENEEA.

This chain links TRBV2 with TRBJ2-2, with D unclear. Trimming left V 7 bases short and J 3 bases short, with 9 bases between. CDR3 length: 13 amino acids. CDR1 is SNHLY, CDR2 FYNNEI, per germline. CDR3 protein: CASNGQYTGELFF. The CDR3 DNA sequence: TGTGCCAGCAACGGTCAGTACACCGGGGAGCTGTTTTTT.

The V call is TRBV29-1, the J call TRBJ1-2, with 12 bases aligning to TRBD1. V was clipped by 6 bases and J by 4 bases; unmatched bases: 12. The CDR3 is 16 amino acids. Germline loops: CDR1 SQVTM, CDR2 ANQGSEA. As DNA, the CDR3 is TGCAGCGTGGCGGGGACAGGGGGCAACAGTAGCTATGGCTACACCTTC. Translated: CSVAGTGGNSSYGYTF.

This rearrangement joins TRBV7-2 to TRBJ1-1; no definite D call. Between the trimmed V and J ends, which lost 4 bases and 4 bases, there was a span of 13 bases. This CDR3 contains 14 residues. Germline V gives CDR1 SGHTA, CDR2 FQGNSA. In nucleotides, the CDR3 is TGTGCCAGCAGCTCCCAAACCATGGGCACTGAAGCTTTCTTT. It encodes CASSSQTMGTEAFF.

This clone was seen a few times. The chain employs TRBV6-4 and TRBJ1-2; D is unresolved. Trimming pared 6 bases from V and 6 bases from J, leaving 14 bases between. The V gene's germline CDR1 is MRHNA and CDR2 SNTAGT. This CDR3 spans 13 amino acids. CDR3 protein: CASRRAGSDGYTF. Written as DNA, the CDR3 is TGTGCCAGCAGAAGAGCGGGCTCAGATGGCTACACCTTC.

This sequence joins TRBV12-5 and TRBJ2-3, with D hard to call. V dropped 0 bases and J dropped 8 bases, with 6 bases sitting between them. This CDR3 has 12 amino acids. Germline CDR1 reads LGHNT; CDR2 reads FRNRAP. In DNA form, the CDR3 reads TGTGCTAGTGGTTTGGTACTTGGTACGCAGTATTTT. It yields the protein CASGLVLGTQYF.

In its sample, this clone was seen once. The CDR3 sequence is CATHRDLYNSPLHF. DNA for the CDR3: TGTGCCACACACCGGGACCTTTATAATTCACCCCTCCACTTT. The chain has TRBV6-6 and TRBJ1-6; weak D call: TRBD1 (5 bases). The CDR3 consists of 14 residues. Trimming took 10 bases from V and 4 from J, leaving 14 bases between them. The germline V gene has CDR1 MNHNY and CDR2 SVGAGI (reference sequence).

This clone was recorded once. The chain combines TRBV7-2 with TRBJ2-7; D is perhaps TRBD2 (5 bases). The V gene's germline CDR1 is SGHTA and CDR2 FQGNSA. The CDR3 sequence is 12 residues long. Trimming shortened V by 1 base and J by 4 bases, and 5 bases separated the two germline ends. The CDR3 DNA reads TGTGCCAGCAGCTTAGTAGCGTACGAGCAGTACTTC. As protein: CASSLVAYEQYF.

The chain uses TRBV27 and TRBJ2-6; TRBD2 matches 7 bases. V lost 5 bases, J lost 4 bases, and 8 bases stayed unmatched. CDR1 is MNHEY, CDR2 SMNVEV, per germline (reference sequence). The CDR3 consists of 16 residues. CDR3 nucleotides: TGTGCCAGCAGTGCTCAGGGAGGGGTAGGGGCCAACGTCCTGACTTTC. Translation: CASSAQGGVGANVLTF.

The chain joins TRBV10-3 to TRBJ2-6; 11 bases are shared with TRBD1. The CDR3 consists of 18 residues. The junction had 7 bases not matched to a gene; V was cut back by 6 bases and J by 0 bases. Per germline, CDR1 ENHRY and CDR2 SYGVKD. In DNA form, the CDR3 reads TGTGCCATCAGCTCAGGACAGGGGGCGATCTCTGGGGCCAACGTCCTGACTTTC. This translates into CAISSGQGAISGANVLTF.

The chain employs TRBV7-2 and TRBJ2-3; D not resolved. Trimming cost V 4 bases and J 10 bases, with 9 bases left between them. This CDR3 comprises 11 residues. Per the germline V gene, CDR1 is SGHTA and CDR2 is FQGNSA. CDR3 nucleotide sequence: TGTGCCAGCAGCTACGGTCTCGCGCAGTATTTT. This translates into CASSYGLAQYF.

The J gene is TRBJ2-7, the V gene TRBV4-2; tentatively, D is TRBD1 or TRBD2 (5 bases each). Trimming shortened V by 1 base and J by 3 bases, and 10 bases separated the two germline ends. The CDR3 loop spans 14 amino acids. In germline, CDR1 is LGHNA, CDR2 YNFKEQ. In nucleotides, the CDR3 is TGTGCCAGCAGCCAAGTGAGGGGCGACTACGAGCAGTACTTC. This sequence encodes CASSQVRGDYEQYF.

The V call is TRBV29-1, the J call TRBJ2-3; 8 bases fit TRBD2. Germline V gives CDR1 SQVTM, CDR2 ANQGSEA. Trimming took 7 bases from V and 5 from J; bases not matched to a gene: 17. CDR3 length: 16 amino acids. CDR3 sequence reads: CSEPGLVGAQVDTQYF. The DNA of the CDR3 is TGCAGCGAACCGGGACTAGTAGGGGCCCAGGTAGATACGCAGTATTTT.

V usage is TRBV29-1 and J usage is TRBJ1-2; D perhaps matches TRBD1 (5 bases). V lost 2 bases to trimming and J lost 6 bases, with 10 bases between them. This CDR3 region has 12 residues. CDR1 and CDR2 (germline): SQVTM, ANQGSEA. CDR3 region: CSVETGLNGYTF. Written as DNA, the CDR3 is TGCAGCGTTGAAACAGGCTTGAATGGCTACACCTTC. The whole variable domain, filled in from reference TRBV29-1 and TRBJ1-2, reads SAVISQKPSRDICQRGTSLTIQCQVDSQVTMMFWYRQQPGQSLTLIATANQGSEATYESGFVIDKFPISRPNLTFSTLTVSNMSPEDSSIYLCSVETGLNGYTFGSGTRLTVV.

CDR3 loop: CSVKGELPGNEQYF. DNA for the CDR3: TGCAGCGTTAAGGGCGAACTCCCAGGGAACGAGCAGTACTTC. The J gene is TRBJ2-7, the V gene TRBV29-1; a weak D match, TRBD1 (5 bases). The CDR3 runs 14 residues. Per germline, CDR1 SQVTM and CDR2 ANQGSEA. The germline V and J ends were trimmed by 5 bases and 5 bases, with 19 bases remaining between them.

This rearrangement joins TRBV4-2 to TRBJ1-6; D unclear. V was shortened by 4 bases and J by 1 base, with 8 bases between the two germline ends. The CDR3 sequence is 15 residues long. Germline V CDR1 and CDR2: LGHNA, YNFKEQ. CDR3 in amino acids: CASSPDFSYNSPLHF. CDR3 bases: TGTGCCAGCAGCCCGGACTTTTCCTATAATTCACCCCTCCACTTT.

V and J are TRBV2 and TRBJ1-1, with D hard to call. V was clipped by 0 bases and J by 9 bases, with 5 bases between them. Germline V CDR1 and CDR2: SNHLY, FYNNEI. CDR3 length: 11 residues. This CDR3 is CASSEASKAFF. In DNA form, the CDR3 reads TGTGCCAGCAGTGAAGCGTCCAAAGCTTTCTTT. Variable domain in full (rest from reference TRBV2 and TRBJ1-1): EPEVTQTPSHQVTQMGQEVILRCVPISNHLYFYWYRQILGQKVEFLVSFYNNEISEKSEIFDDQFSVERPDGSNFTLKIRSTKLEDSAMYFCASSEASKAFFGQGTRLTVV.

Comments on this clone: At the DNA level, this CDR3 is encoded by other sequences in the same sample as well. CDR3 DNA sequence: TGCAGCGTTGAAAAGGGTATGAACACTGAAGCTTTCTTT. Protein: CSVEKGMNTEAFF. V is TRBV29-1 and J is TRBJ1-1; D not certain. V was pared by 2 bases and J by 0 bases, with 7 bases between. The CDR3 is 13 amino acids. Germline-derived CDR1 and CDR2 are SQVTM and ANQGSEA.

The J gene is TRBJ1-2, the V gene TRBV7-6, with D unclear. In germline, CDR1 is SGHVS, CDR2 FNYEAQ. CDR3 length: 13 residues. Trimming took off 2 bases at V and 3 bases at J, with 7 bases between the two ends. CDR3 loop: CASSLSSDYGYTF. The DNA of the CDR3 is TGTGCCAGCAGCTTAAGCAGCGACTATGGCTACACCTTC.

The rearrangement joins TRBV6-5 to TRBJ1-2, with D hard to call. Germline CDR1 MNHEY, CDR2 SVGAGI. CDR3 length: 12 amino acids. With 6 bases removed from V and 0 bases from J, the gap between germline ends came to 5 bases. CDR3 loop: CASSSSNYGYTF. The DNA for the CDR3 is TGTGCCAGCAGCTCGTCTAACTATGGCTACACCTTC.

V is TRBV7-2 and J is TRBJ2-1; D ambiguous. V shed 5 bases and J shed 4 bases, with 15 bases lying between them. This CDR3 contains 15 residues. Looked up from germline, CDR1 is SGHTA and CDR2 is FQGNSA. CDR3 sequence reads: CASSPWRSTYNEQFF. The CDR3 bases are TGTGCCAGCAGCCCTTGGCGGTCTACATACAATGAGCAGTTCTTC.

This chain uses TRBV30 with TRBJ1-5; TRBD1 aligns across 8 bases. The V segment lost 2 bases and the J segment 3 bases; nucleotides outside the gene matches: 6. The V gene's germline CDR1 is GTSNPN and CDR2 SVGIG (reference sequence). This CDR3 region has 15 residues. The CDR3 spells CAWSFRGLLNQPQHF. Written as DNA, the CDR3 is TGTGCCTGGAGTTTCAGGGGGCTCCTCAATCAGCCCCAGCATTTT.